These T cell receptor beta chains were read from a single sample in a study of beta chain features in type 1 diabetes. The data were produced by immunoSEQ multiplex PCR, yet TCRdb's version contains in-frame clones alone and is incomplete. The sample shows hundreds of thousands of clones, about an eighth of them seen only once. The sequencing sample was made of naive CD4+ T cells from blood. All receptors derive from a man between 18 and 29 years old with type 1 diabetes. Both conserved end residues are part of each CDR3. The D gene is left open where the match is weak. Clone size is stated in some rows and not others, as once, few, many or a class when expanded.

D gene,CDR3 length,V gene,J gene,clone size,CDR3 protein,CDR3 DNA
TRBD1,14,TRBV7-2,TRBJ2-5,few,CASSAGQGVWTQYF,TGTGCCAGCAGCGCAGGACAGGGCGTTTGGACCCAGTACTTC
.,13,TRBV30,TRBJ1-1,few,CAWSPGRGTEAFF,TGTGCCTGGAGTCCCGGCCGTGGAACTGAAGCTTTCTTT
.,11,TRBV20-1,TRBJ2-3,few,CSARVVDTQYF,TGCAGTGCTAGAGTAGTAGATACGCAGTATTTT
TRBD1,16,TRBV4-1,TRBJ2-1,.,CASSHPPGQGAHEQFF,TGCGCCAGCAGCCACCCCCCGGGACAGGGGGCACATGAGCAGTTCTTC
.,13,TRBV27,TRBJ1-2,few,CASSWTANYGYTF,TGTGCCAGCAGTTGGACAGCTAACTATGGCTACACCTTC
.,16,TRBV25-1,TRBJ2-3,.,CASSELKGRGPDTQYF,TGTGCCAGCAGTGAATTAAAGGGTCGGGGACCAGATACGCAGTATTTT
.,12,TRBV9,TRBJ2-7,.,CASSLRAGEQYF,TGTGCCAGCAGCCTCAGGGCGGGCGAGCAGTACTTC
.,15,TRBV29-1,TRBJ2-7,.,CSVDSGGVSGYEQYF,TGCAGCGTTGATTCTGGAGGAGTTTCGGGCTACGAGCAGTACTTC
TRBD1,15,TRBV25-1,TRBJ2-1,few,CASSARDRGKNEQFF,TGTGCCAGCAGTGCAAGGGACAGGGGGAAAAATGAGCAGTTCTTC
TRBD2,16,TRBV10-3,TRBJ2-3,few,CAISSGTSGGTDTQYF,TGTGCCATCTCCTCCGGGACTAGCGGGGGCACAGATACGCAGTATTTT
TRBD1,16,TRBV7-8,TRBJ2-7,few,CASSLKRLDRVYEQYF,TGTGCCAGCAGCTTAAAAAGGTTGGACAGGGTCTACGAGCAGTACTTC
TRBD2,15,TRBV11-2,TRBJ2-2,few,CASSPSGTRTGELFF,TGTGCCAGCAGCCCTAGCGGGACAAGGACCGGGGAGCTGTTTTTT
.,13,TRBV5-4,TRBJ2-5,few,CASRDTPRETQYF,TGTGCCAGCAGAGACACCCCCCGAGAGACCCAGTACTTC
.,15,TRBV7-9,TRBJ1-6,.,CASSSWTAHNSPLHF,TGTGCCAGCAGCTCCTGGACAGCTCATAATTCACCCCTCCACTTT
.,14,TRBV7-7,TRBJ2-3,.,CASSLTGGTDTQYF,TGTGCTAGCAGCTTGACGGGAGGCACAGATACGCAGTATTTT
.,13,TRBV30,TRBJ1-5,.,CAWSGRENQPQHF,TGTGCCTGGAGTGGAAGGGAAAATCAGCCCCAGCATTTT
.,15,TRBV7-2,TRBJ2-1,few,CASSTRVDGNNEQFF,TGTGCCAGCAGCACCAGGGTTGACGGCAACAATGAGCAGTTCTTC
TRBD1,14,TRBV5-6,TRBJ1-5,.,CASTPTGRFQPQHF,TGTGCCAGCACCCCGACAGGGAGGTTTCAGCCCCAGCATTTT
.,13,TRBV7-3,TRBJ2-5,few,CASSQGFGETQYF,TGTGCCAGCAGCCAGGGGTTTGGCGAGACCCAGTACTTC
.,14,TRBV7-2,TRBJ2-5,few,CASSLGLALETQYF,TGTGCCAGCAGCTTAGGGCTAGCATTAGAGACCCAGTACTTC
.,15,TRBV7-9,TRBJ1-2,.,CASSLVEGPGSGYTF,TGTGCCAGCAGCTTAGTCGAAGGCCCTGGGAGTGGCTACACCTTC
.,15,TRBV30,TRBJ2-3,few,CAWSAQDARGDTQYF,TGTGCCTGGAGTGCCCAAGACGCGCGGGGAGATACGCAGTATTTT
TRBD2,17,TRBV19,TRBJ2-3,few,CASSNSGLAGGPNTQYF,TGTGCCAGTAGTAACTCGGGACTAGCGGGGGGCCCAAATACGCAGTATTTT
TRBD1,13,TRBV29-1,TRBJ1-3,.,CSVEWDRGNTIYF,TGCAGCGTTGAATGGGACAGAGGAAACACCATATATTTT
.,13,TRBV5-1,TRBJ2-5,.,CASSFPDGQTQYF,TGCGCCAGCAGCTTCCCGGACGGGCAGACCCAGTACTTC
.,14,TRBV4-1,TRBJ2-1,.,CASRGGGSYNEQFF,TGCGCCAGCCGAGGGGGGGGCTCCTACAATGAGCAGTTCTTC
.,13,TRBV30,TRBJ1-2,.,CAWSEGGAVGYTF,TGTGCCTGGAGTGAAGGAGGGGCGGTCGGCTACACCTTC
TRBD1,16,TRBV4-1,TRBJ2-6,.,CASSHTTQGRANVLTF,TGCGCCAGCAGCCATACTACACAGGGGAGGGCCAACGTCCTGACTTTC
.,12,TRBV28,TRBJ2-5,.,CASSQTRQPQYF,TGTGCCAGCAGCCAAACTAGACAGCCACAGTACTTC
TRBD1,14,TRBV7-2,TRBJ1-1,few,CATTRQGEGTEAFF,TGTGCCACGACTAGACAGGGGGAGGGCACTGAAGCTTTCTTT
TRBD2,13,TRBV29-1,TRBJ2-5,few,CSGLTSGEETQYF,TGCAGCGGACTGACTAGCGGTGAAGAGACCCAGTACTTC
TRBD2,14,TRBV11-1,TRBJ2-5,few,CASSSSGGEETQYF,TGTGCCAGCAGCTCTAGCGGGGGAGAAGAGACCCAGTACTTC
TRBD1,15,TRBV30,TRBJ1-4,few,CAWSLKTGGSEKLFF,TGTGCCTGGAGTCTAAAGACAGGGGGGAGTGAAAAACTGTTTTTT
.,18,TRBV28,TRBJ1-5,.,CASSLGATLGGSNQPQHF,TGTGCCAGCAGTTTGGGTGCAACTTTGGGAGGTAGCAATCAGCCCCAGCATTTT
.,12,TRBV5-6,TRBJ1-5,.,CASSVGNQPQHF,TGTGCCAGCAGCGTGGGCAATCAGCCCCAGCATTTT
.,14,TRBV5-1,TRBJ2-5,few,CASSLGGPQETQYF,TGCGCCAGCAGCTTGGGAGGGCCCCAAGAGACCCAGTACTTC
.,16,TRBV5-1,TRBJ2-2,few,CASSPRAFGDPGELFF,TGCGCCAGCAGCCCGAGGGCATTTGGGGATCCCGGGGAGCTGTTTTTT
TRBD2,16,TRBV6-6,TRBJ2-3,few,CASSTTSGTTPDTQYF,TGTGCCAGCAGCACGACTAGCGGAACTACCCCAGATACGCAGTATTTT
.,14,TRBV19,TRBJ1-4,few,CASSISGGDEKLFF,TGTGCCAGTAGTATCAGCGGGGGCGATGAAAAACTGTTTTTT
TRBD2,14,TRBV7-2,TRBJ2-7,.,CATLISGNSYEQYF,TGTGCCACGCTGATTAGCGGGAACTCCTACGAGCAGTACTTC
.,16,TRBV9,TRBJ2-7,few,CASSVAPGGQSYEQYF,TGTGCCAGCAGCGTAGCCCCCGGTGGTCAGAGCTACGAGCAGTACTTC
.,15,TRBV4-2,TRBJ2-4,few,CASSQAGVAKNIQYF,TGTGCCAGCAGCCAAGCGGGGGTAGCCAAAAACATTCAGTACTTC